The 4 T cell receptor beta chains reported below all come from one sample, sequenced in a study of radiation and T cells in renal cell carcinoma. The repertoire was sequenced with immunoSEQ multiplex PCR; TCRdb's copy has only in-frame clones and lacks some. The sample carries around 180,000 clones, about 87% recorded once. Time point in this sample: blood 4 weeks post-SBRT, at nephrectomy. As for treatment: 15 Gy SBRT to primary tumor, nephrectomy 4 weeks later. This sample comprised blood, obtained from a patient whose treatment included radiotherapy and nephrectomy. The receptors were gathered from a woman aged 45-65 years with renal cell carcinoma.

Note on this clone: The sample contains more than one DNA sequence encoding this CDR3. CDR3 loop: CASSIGTADNSPLHF. In DNA form, the CDR3 reads TGTGCCAGTAGCATCGGGACAGCGGATAATTCACCCCTCCACTTT. This chain joins TRBV19 and TRBJ1-6; TRBD1 agrees at 7 bases. CDR1 and CDR2 from the germline V gene are LNHDA and SQIVND (reference sequence). CDR3 size: 15 residues. Trimming removed 6 bases from V and 5 bases from J; junction bases left unmatched: 7. The complete variable domain, with remaining parts taken from reference TRBV19 and TRBJ1-6, reads DGGITQSPKYLFRKEGQNVTLSCEQNLNHDAMYWYRQDPGQGLRLIYYSQIVNDFQKGDIAEGYSVSREKKESFPLTVTSAQKNPTAFYLCASSIGTADNSPLHFGNGTRLTVT.

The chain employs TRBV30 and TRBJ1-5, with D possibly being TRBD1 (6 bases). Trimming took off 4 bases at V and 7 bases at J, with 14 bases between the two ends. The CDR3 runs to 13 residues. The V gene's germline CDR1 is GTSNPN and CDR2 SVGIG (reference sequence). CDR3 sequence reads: CAWNTRGHQPQHF. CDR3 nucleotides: TGTGCCTGGAATACCAGGGGCCACCAGCCCCAGCATTTT.

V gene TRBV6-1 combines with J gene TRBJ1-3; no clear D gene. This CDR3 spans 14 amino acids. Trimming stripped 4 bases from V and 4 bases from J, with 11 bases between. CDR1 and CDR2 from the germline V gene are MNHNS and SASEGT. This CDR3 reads CASSVGRLGNTIYF. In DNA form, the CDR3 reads TGTGCCAGCAGTGTCGGACGGCTAGGAAACACCATATATTTT.

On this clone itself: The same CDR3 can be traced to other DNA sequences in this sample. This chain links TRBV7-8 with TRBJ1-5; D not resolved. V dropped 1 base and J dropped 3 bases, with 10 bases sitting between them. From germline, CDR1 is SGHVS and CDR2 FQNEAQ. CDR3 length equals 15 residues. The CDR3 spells CASSLGVQSNQPQHF. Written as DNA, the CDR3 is TGTGCCAGCAGCTTAGGCGTCCAGTCCAATCAGCCCCAGCATTTT.